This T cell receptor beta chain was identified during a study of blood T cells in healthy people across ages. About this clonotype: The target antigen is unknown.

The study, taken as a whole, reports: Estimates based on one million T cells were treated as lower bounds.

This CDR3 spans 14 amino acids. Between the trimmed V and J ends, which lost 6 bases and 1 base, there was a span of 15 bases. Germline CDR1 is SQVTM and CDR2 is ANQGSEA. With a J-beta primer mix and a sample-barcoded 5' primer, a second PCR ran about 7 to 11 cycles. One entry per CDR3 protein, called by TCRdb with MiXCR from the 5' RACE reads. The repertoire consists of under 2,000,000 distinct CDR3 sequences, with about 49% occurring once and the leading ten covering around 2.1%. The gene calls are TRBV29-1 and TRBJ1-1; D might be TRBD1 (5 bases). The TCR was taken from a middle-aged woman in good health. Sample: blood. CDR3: CSVADSGGNTEAFF. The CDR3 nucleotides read TGCAGCGTCGCCGACAGCGGGGGGAACACTGAAGCTTTCTTT.